This T cell receptor beta chain came from a study of T cell responses to AZD1222 COVID-19 vaccine. V gave up 3 bases and J gave up 4 bases, with 15 bases separating them. The CDR3 is 15 residues long. Germline V gives CDR1 MDHEN, CDR2 SYDVKM. The method was immunoSEQ multiplex PCR; TCRdb's version includes in-frame clones alone and lacks a portion of them. The profile covers 85,000 to 120,000 clones, with roughly 90% appearing a single time and roughly 5.1% taken by the ten largest. This chain joins TRBV28 and TRBJ1-1; tentative D call: TRBD1 (6 bases). The receptor comes from an adult in good health. Here the sequenced sample was peripheral blood, taken on day 0 of AZD1222 vaccination. CDR3 nucleotide sequence: TGTGCCAGCAGTTTTGGAGGAGGGGGTTCCACTGAAGCTTTCTTT. Translated: CASSFGGGGSTEAFF.